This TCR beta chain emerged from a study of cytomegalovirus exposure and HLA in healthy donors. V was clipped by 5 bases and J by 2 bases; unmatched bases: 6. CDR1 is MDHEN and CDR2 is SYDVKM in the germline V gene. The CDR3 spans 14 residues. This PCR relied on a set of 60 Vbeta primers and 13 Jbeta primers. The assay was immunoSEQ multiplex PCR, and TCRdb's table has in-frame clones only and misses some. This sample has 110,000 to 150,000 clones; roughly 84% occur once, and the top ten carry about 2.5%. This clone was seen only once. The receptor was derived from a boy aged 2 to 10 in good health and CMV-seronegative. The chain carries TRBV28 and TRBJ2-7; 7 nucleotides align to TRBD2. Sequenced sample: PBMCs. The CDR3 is CASSRGRPTYEQYF. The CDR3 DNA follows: TGTGCCAGCAGTCGCGGGAGACCCACCTACGAGCAGTACTTC.